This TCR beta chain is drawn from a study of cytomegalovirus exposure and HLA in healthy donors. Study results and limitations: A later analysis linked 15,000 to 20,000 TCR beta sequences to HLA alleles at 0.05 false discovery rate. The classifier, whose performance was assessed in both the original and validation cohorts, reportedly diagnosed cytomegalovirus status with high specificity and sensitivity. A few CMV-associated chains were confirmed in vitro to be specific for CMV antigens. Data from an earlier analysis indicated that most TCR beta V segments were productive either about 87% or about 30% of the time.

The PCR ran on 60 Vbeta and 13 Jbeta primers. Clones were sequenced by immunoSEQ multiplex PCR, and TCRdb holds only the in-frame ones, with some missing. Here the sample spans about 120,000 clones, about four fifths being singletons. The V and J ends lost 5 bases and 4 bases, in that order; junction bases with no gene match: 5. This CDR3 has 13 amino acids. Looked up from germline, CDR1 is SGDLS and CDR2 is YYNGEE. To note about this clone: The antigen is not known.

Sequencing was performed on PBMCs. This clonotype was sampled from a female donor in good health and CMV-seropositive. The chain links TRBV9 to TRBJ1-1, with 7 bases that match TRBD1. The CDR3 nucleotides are TGTGCCAGCAGAGGGGGCCCAGGCACTGAAGCTTTCTTT. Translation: CASRGGPGTEAFF.